A selection of T cell receptor beta chains follows, all from one sample in a study of blood T cell repertoires in COVID-19. Some clones are missing from TCRdb's copy, which holds only in-frame ones; the method was immunoSEQ multiplex PCR. The sample lists roughly 73,000 clones, about 88% occurring once. The sequencing input was peripheral blood. Receptor source: a man aged 65 to 79 with active or convalescent COVID-19. The CDR3 runs from the conserved cysteine through the conserved F or W. D genes are given only for firm matches. Clone size is shown for a subset of rows, as once, few, many or a class of expanded clone.

TRBD2	-	TRBV5-4	TRBJ2-2	TGTGCCAGCAGCATGGGACTAGCGGGATCTAACACCGGGGAGCTGTTTTTT	CASSMGLAGSNTGELFF
TRBD1	few	TRBV6-5	TRBJ1-6	TGTGCCAGCAGAATACGACAGGGGAACTCACCCCTCCACTTT	CASRIRQGNSPLHF
-	-	TRBV20-1	TRBJ2-7	TGCAGTGCTAGTCTAGCCGCTTCAGGGCAGTACTTC	CSASLAASGQYF
TRBD1	-	TRBV5-4	TRBJ2-3	TGTGCCAGCAGCAGCCAGGGGGCAGATACGCAGTATTTT	CASSSQGADTQYF
TRBD1	-	TRBV28	TRBJ1-1	TGTGCCAGCCGTGACGCAGGGGGCGTCACTGAAGCTTTCTTT	CASRDAGGVTEAFF
TRBD2	-	TRBV24-1	TRBJ2-5	TGTGCCACCAGTGACCTGGGACTAGCGGGACAAGAGACCCAGTACTTC	CATSDLGLAGQETQYF
TRBD1	-	TRBV7-2	TRBJ2-7	TGTGCCAGCAGCTCCCCTTGGTCGGCCGGGACAGGGCACTACGAGCAGTACTTC	CASSSPWSAGTGHYEQYF
-	-	TRBV3-1/TRBV3-2	TRBJ1-5	TGTGCCAGCAGCCTCGGACAGCTCAATCAGCCCCAGCATTTT	CASSLGQLNQPQHF
-	once	TRBV6-5	TRBJ1-5	TGTGCCAGCAGAGGCACAGGGATGGGCAATCAGCCCCAGCATTTT	CASRGTGMGNQPQHF
TRBD2	-	TRBV29-1	TRBJ2-1	TGCAGCGGCGAGTCGGGACTAGCGGGCAACAATGAGCAGTTCTTC	CSGESGLAGNNEQFF
-	-	TRBV2	TRBJ1-2	TGTGCCAGCAGGGAACCTAGACAGTTTGAAGGCTACACCTTC	CASREPRQFEGYTF
-	-	TRBV10-3	TRBJ1-1	TGTGCCATCAGTAGGGGAGGGAACACTGAAGCTTTCTTT	CAISRGGNTEAFF
-	-	TRBV27	TRBJ2-5	TGTGCCAGCAGGGACAGAGAGACCCAGTACTTC	CASRDRETQYF
TRBD1	-	TRBV19	TRBJ2-7	TGTGCCAGTCGAGGGACAGGGGCCCACGAGCAGTACTTC	CASRGTGAHEQYF
-	-	TRBV7-9	TRBJ2-2	TGTGCCAGCAGCCCCCCCATGGTAGGGGTGAACACCGGGGAGCTGTTTTTT	CASSPPMVGVNTGELFF
-	-	TRBV14	TRBJ2-6	TGTGCCAGCAGCCAAGACTACGATCCCCCCGTCCTGACTTTC	CASSQDYDPPVLTF
-	-	TRBV30	TRBJ1-2	TGTGCCTGGAGACCCGGGGTTTATGGCTACACCTTC	CAWRPGVYGYTF
-	-	TRBV6-6	TRBJ1-1	TGTGCCAGCACCATACTCGGGTCGGGCACTGAAGCTTTCTTT	CASTILGSGTEAFF
-	-	TRBV5-4	TRBJ1-1	TGTGCCAGCAGCTTGGATGGGAGGATAGATCAAGCTTTCTTT	CASSLDGRIDQAFF
-	-	TRBV6-5	TRBJ2-7	TGTGCCAGCAGCGGACAGTGGCCCTACGAGCAGTACTTC	CASSGQWPYEQYF
TRBD2	-	TRBV10-3	TRBJ2-3	TGTGCCATCAGTGAAGCGGGGGGCGCAGATACGCAGTATTTT	CAISEAGGADTQYF
TRBD1	once	TRBV24-1	TRBJ1-2	TGTGCCACCTCGGGACAGGGCCTTGGCTACACCTTC	CATSGQGLGYTF
TRBD1	-	TRBV3-1/TRBV3-2	TRBJ2-5	TGTGCCAGCAGCCAAGAGAATAGACAGGGCGAGACCCAGTACTTC	CASSQENRQGETQYF
TRBD1	-	TRBV19	TRBJ2-2	TGTGCCAGTCGGCGGGACAGGGGCACCGGGGAGCTGTTTTTT	CASRRDRGTGELFF
-	-	TRBV6-4	TRBJ2-2	TGTGCCAGCAGTGCGGAGACGGTGAACACCGGGGAGCTGTTTTTT	CASSAETVNTGELFF
-	-	TRBV5-4	TRBJ2-3	TGTGCCAGCAGCTTGGATGTCGATATTAGTGGCACAGATACGCAGTATTTT	CASSLDVDISGTDTQYF
TRBD2	-	TRBV19	TRBJ2-1	TGTGCCAGTAGTATCTCTAGCGGGGGGACCCGCGATGAGCAGTTCTTC	CASSISSGGTRDEQFF